Listed below are T cell receptor beta chains from one sample, sequenced in a study of blood T cell repertoires in COVID-19. The protocol was immunoSEQ multiplex PCR, while the TCRdb copy is restricted to in-frame clones and leaves out a portion. The sample has approximately 110,000 clones, 75% to 90% seen once. Sequencing was performed on peripheral blood. Receptor source: a woman at least 80 years old with COVID-19, enrolled during active disease. The CDR3 runs from the conserved cysteine through the conserved F or W. The D gene is left open where the match is weak. The listing skips clone size in some rows; elsewhere it reads once, few, many or a size class.

v_call	d_call	j_call	clone_size	cdr3_nt	cdr3_aa
TRBV5-5	TRBD1	TRBJ1-5	NA	TGTGCCAGCAGCCCGGGACAGCTATTCAATCAGCCCCAGCATTTT	CASSPGQLFNQPQHF
TRBV18	TRBD1	TRBJ1-2	NA	TGTGCCAGCTCACCCGCCGGGACAGACTATGGCTACACCTTC	CASSPAGTDYGYTF
TRBV3-1/TRBV3-2	NA	TRBJ1-4	NA	TGTGCCAGCAGCCCGGGACCAGGGGTTCATGAAAAACTGTTTTTT	CASSPGPGVHEKLFF
TRBV5-5	NA	TRBJ2-7	once	TGTGCCAGCAGCTTTGGGACATCCTACGAGCAGTACTTC	CASSFGTSYEQYF
TRBV4-3	TRBD2	TRBJ2-1	NA	TGCGCCAGCAGCCAAGGGCTAGCGGGAGCGCGTGAGCAGTTCTTC	CASSQGLAGAREQFF
TRBV13	TRBD1	TRBJ1-3	NA	TGTGCCAGCAGCCTGACAGGGACCGGAAACACCATATATTTT	CASSLTGTGNTIYF
TRBV7-3	NA	TRBJ2-6	NA	TGTGCCAGCAGCTTAATGGGAGCGGGGGCCAACGTCCTGACTTTC	CASSLMGAGANVLTF
TRBV19	TRBD1	TRBJ2-1	NA	TGTGCCAGTAGTTTAAAGACAGGGGGCTCCTACAATGAGCAGTTCTTC	CASSLKTGGSYNEQFF
TRBV7-6	TRBD2	TRBJ2-3	NA	TGTGCCAGCAGACTAGGGAATAGCGGGAGCTATGGTACGCAGTATTTT	CASRLGNSGSYGTQYF
TRBV11-3	NA	TRBJ2-3	NA	TGTGCCAGCAGCCCCCGACTGACAGATACGCAGTATTTT	CASSPRLTDTQYF
TRBV27	TRBD1	TRBJ2-3	NA	TGTGCCAGCAGTCGCAAGGGACAGGGAACAGATACGCAGTATTTT	CASSRKGQGTDTQYF
TRBV4-2	TRBD1	TRBJ1-1	NA	TGTGCCAGCAGCGTCCTGACAGGGGGCGCGGGTGAAGCTTTCTTT	CASSVLTGGAGEAFF
TRBV18	TRBD2	TRBJ2-2	once	TGTGCCAGCTCCGGGACTAGCGGCAACACCGGGGAGCTGTTTTTT	CASSGTSGNTGELFF
TRBV19	TRBD1	TRBJ2-3	NA	TGTGCCAGTAGTATAGGGGACAGACAATCCCGCACAGATACGCAGTATTTT	CASSIGDRQSRTDTQYF
TRBV4-3	TRBD1	TRBJ2-5	once	TGCGCCAGCAGACGCCGGGACAGCCTTTTCCCATGGTACTTC	CASRRRDSLFPWYF
TRBV7-2	NA	TRBJ2-1	once	TGTGCCAGCAGCTTAGGGGGGCGCCCCTACAATGAGCAGTTCTTC	CASSLGGRPYNEQFF
TRBV7-8	NA	TRBJ1-2	NA	TGTGCCAGCAGCTTAGCATCTCGAAGGCGGGGGGCGGCGGGAGGCTACACCTTC	CASSLASRRRGAAGGYTF
TRBV2	NA	TRBJ2-1	NA	TGTGCCAGCAGCCTTCCACTTGACAATGAGCAGTTCTTC	CASSLPLDNEQFF
TRBV4-2	TRBD1	TRBJ1-1	NA	TGTGCCAGCAGCCAAGAGGGGACAGGGGTGAACACTGAAGCTTTCTTT	CASSQEGTGVNTEAFF
TRBV19	TRBD1	TRBJ2-6	few	TGTGCCAGTAGCCCCGGACAGGGTTTAATTCCTGGGGCCAACGTCCTGACTTTC	CASSPGQGLIPGANVLTF
TRBV9	NA	TRBJ1-3	few	TGTGCCAGCAGCGTAGCCGGGAACAGTATCAACACCATATATTTT	CASSVAGNSINTIYF
TRBV6-5	NA	TRBJ1-1	NA	TGTGCCAGCAGTTACTCGATCCCAGGGCTTGTTACTGAAGCTTTCTTT	CASSYSIPGLVTEAFF
TRBV28	TRBD1	TRBJ2-2	NA	TGTGCCAGCAGCCCATTCTACAGGGGGCGCGGCGGGGAGCTGTTTTTT	CASSPFYRGRGGELFF
TRBV14	NA	TRBJ1-3	NA	TGTGCCAGCAGCCCCCTTGGCACCAGCTCTGGAAACACCATATATTTT	CASSPLGTSSGNTIYF
TRBV6-2/TRBV6-3	TRBD1	TRBJ2-7	NA	TGTGCCAGCAGCCGCGACCCCGGACAGGTCTCCTACGAGCAGTACTTC	CASSRDPGQVSYEQYF
TRBV18	NA	TRBJ1-5	NA	TGTGCCAGCTCCCCTGGCAATCAGCCCCAGCATTTT	CASSPGNQPQHF
TRBV5-1	TRBD1	TRBJ1-4	NA	TGCGCCAGCAGGAGGACAGGGTATGAAAAACTGTTTTTT	CASRRTGYEKLFF